This T cell receptor (beta chain) was sequenced for a study of spatial heterogeneity in lung cancer. The presence of a unique molecular identifier marked each TCR cDNA molecule. TCRdb passed the 5' RACE reads through MiXCR, listing each CDR3 protein once. The sample includes around 29,000 distinct CDR3 sequences, about 10% of them seen just once. Time point: blood at routine non-recurrence follow-up after resection. Tumor, nontumor lung or frozen PBMC supplied whole RNA, sequenced without sorting. This CDR3 has 15 amino acids. CDR1 is SGHTA and CDR2 is FQGNSA in the germline V gene. With 1 base removed from V and 3 bases from J, the gap between germline ends came to 9 bases.

This chain links TRBV7-2 with TRBJ2-2; possible D gene TRBD2, 5 bases. This TCR derives from a female donor with early-stage non-small cell lung cancer. The sequencing used PBMCs, collected at follow-up. CDR3 amino acids: CASSLVPRDTGELFF. CDR3 nucleotides: TGTGCCAGCAGCTTAGTTCCGAGGGACACCGGGGAGCTGTTTTTT.